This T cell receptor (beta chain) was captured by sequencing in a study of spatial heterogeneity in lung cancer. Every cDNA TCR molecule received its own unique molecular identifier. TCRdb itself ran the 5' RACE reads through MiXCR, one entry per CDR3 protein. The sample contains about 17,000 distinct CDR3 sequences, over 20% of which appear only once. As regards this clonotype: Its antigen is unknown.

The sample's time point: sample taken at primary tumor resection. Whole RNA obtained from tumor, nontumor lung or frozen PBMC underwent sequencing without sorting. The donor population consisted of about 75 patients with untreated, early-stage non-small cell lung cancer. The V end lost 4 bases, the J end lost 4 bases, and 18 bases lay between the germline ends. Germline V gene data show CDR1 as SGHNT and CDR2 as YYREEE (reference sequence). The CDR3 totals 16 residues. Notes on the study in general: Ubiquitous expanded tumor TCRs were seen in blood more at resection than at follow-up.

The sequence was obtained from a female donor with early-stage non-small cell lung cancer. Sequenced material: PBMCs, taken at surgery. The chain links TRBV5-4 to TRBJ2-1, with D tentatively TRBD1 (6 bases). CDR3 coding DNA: TGTGCCAGCAGCCCCGGAGTGGACAGATCTTACAATGAGCAGTTCTTC. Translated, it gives CASSPGVDRSYNEQFF.